The clone carrying this T cell receptor beta chain came up a few times. Its antigen is not identified. This sample is drawn from a study of T-cell memory formation after mild COVID-19. MiXCR was run by TCRdb on the 5' RACE reads, yielding one entry per CDR3 protein. Among 90,000 to 120,000 distinct CDR3 sequences listed, 18% were seen once. Looked up from germline, CDR1 is LGHDT and CDR2 is YNNKEL (reference sequence). The trim removed 2 bases at V and 4 bases at J, leaving 6 bases unmatched. CDR3 size: 16 residues. Study results and caveats: Day 15 to 85 contracting clones showed balanced CD4/CD8; day 15 to 37 expanders favored CD4+. Cross-reactive memory appears to have joined, as suggested by some responding clones showing up in pre-infection memory.

This clonotype was sampled from a man younger than 35 who had mild COVID-19 (a few samples of this study predate the infection). Cell type and time point are not known. The chain joins TRBV3-1 to TRBJ1-3; 9 nucleotides align to TRBD1. The specimen sequenced was PBMCs or a T cell subset sorted from them (not recorded which). The CDR3 loop is CASSQPGTGIGNTIYF. The DNA of the CDR3 is TGTGCCAGCAGCCAACCAGGGACAGGGATCGGAAACACCATATATTTT.